This is a list of T cell receptor beta chains from one sample in a study of blood T cell repertoires in COVID-19. Profiling relied on immunoSEQ multiplex PCR, and the TCRdb table lists in-frame clones only, not all of them. The table lists roughly 330,000 clones, 80% to 90% of them singletons. Sequences were obtained from PBMCs or T cells enriched from blood (not recorded which). The receptors shown here come from a woman aged 30 to 39 who had recovered from COVID-19. Each CDR3 is given with its conserved first and last residue. Clone size is given for some rows only: seen once, a few or many times, or a class if the clone is expanded.

abundance | j_gene | len | v_gene | CDR3aa
once | TRBJ2-7 | 15 | TRBV6-5 | CASRPGTGSPYEQYF
. | TRBJ1-2 | 15 | TRBV27 | CASSLTGGALYGYTF
. | TRBJ1-1 | 13 | TRBV14 | CASSLDRVTEAFF
once | TRBJ2-3 | 16 | TRBV6-2/TRBV6-3 | CASSYSKGYDSDTQYF
. | TRBJ2-5 | 16 | TRBV5-4 | CASSLGTSGGRETQYF
. | TRBJ1-5 | 16 | TRBV18 | CASSPYGGQGNQPQHF
. | TRBJ1-1 | 14 | TRBV5-4 | CASTSGIMNTEAFF
. | TRBJ2-6 | 16 | TRBV3-1/TRBV3-2 | CASSHFRGPGANVLTF
. | TRBJ1-5 | 15 | TRBV5-1 | CASSLGGYSNQPQHF
few | TRBJ1-1 | 13 | TRBV3-1/TRBV3-2 | CASSQGQGTEAFF
. | TRBJ1-2 | 15 | TRBV15 | CATSRDHTGSYGYTF
. | TRBJ2-3 | 14 | TRBV5-1 | CASSLGLSTDTQYF
. | TRBJ2-7 | 13 | TRBV6-5 | CASSLGQTYEQYF
. | TRBJ1-4 | 14 | TRBV5-1 | CASSSTTTNEKLFF
. | TRBJ2-2 | 13 | TRBV10-3 | CAIRGADTGELFF
. | TRBJ1-2 | 13 | TRBV12-3/TRBV12-4 | CASSQTAPGGYTF
. | TRBJ1-1 | 14 | TRBV7-2 | CASSSGQGNTEAFF
. | TRBJ2-7 | 12 | TRBV19 | CASQRDSEVQYF
. | TRBJ1-4 | 12 | TRBV11-2 | CASSLAGEKMFF
. | TRBJ2-1 | 13 | TRBV27 | CASGTSGVNEQFF
once | TRBJ2-7 | 14 | TRBV4-3 | CASSQKTGSYEQYF
. | TRBJ1-5 | 14 | TRBV27 | CASSLFGVSQPQHF
once | TRBJ1-6 | 16 | TRBV27 | CASSLSGDTGNSPLHF
. | TRBJ2-5 | 14 | TRBV13 | CASSLGAGRETQYF
. | TRBJ2-5 | 15 | TRBV24-1 | CATSDLQAGLETQYF
few | TRBJ1-2 | 13 | TRBV10-3 | CAISGGGSTGYTF
. | TRBJ2-7 | 18 | TRBV3-1/TRBV3-2 | CASSQESIWSAGKIEQYF
. | TRBJ2-1 | 15 | TRBV18 | CASSPMGGSYNEQFF
once | TRBJ2-1 | 13 | TRBV7-3 | CASSFGGPNEQFF
. | TRBJ1-5 | 15 | TRBV21-1 | CASSKWGRLDQPQHF
. | TRBJ2-3 | 16 | TRBV7-9 | CASSTSPTSGTDTQYF
once | TRBJ2-3 | 18 | TRBV4-2 | CASSQDATSGGATDTQYF
few | TRBJ1-4 | 14 | TRBV5-4 | CASSLWQGHEKLFF
. | TRBJ2-5 | 15 | TRBV18 | CASSEYLTVQETQYF
. | TRBJ2-1 | 15 | TRBV4-3 | CASSQDVVQDNEQFF
. | TRBJ2-1 | 15 | TRBV25-1 | CASSGTDRKANEQFF
. | TRBJ2-1 | 12 | TRBV4-1 | CASLASYNEQFF
. | TRBJ1-1 | 13 | TRBV18 | CASRQGSGTEAFF
. | TRBJ1-2 | 14 | TRBV5-1 | CASRLITGDYGYTF
. | TRBJ1-5 | 14 | TRBV19 | CASSIRQGNQPQHF
. | TRBJ2-3 | 14 | TRBV5-5 | CASSTMTVSDTQYF
. | TRBJ1-2 | 14 | TRBV5-1 | CASSSLTGHYGYTF
. | TRBJ2-7 | 14 | TRBV28 | CASSLSVAIYEQYF
. | TRBJ1-3 | 16 | TRBV18 | CASSPRQSDSGNTIYF
. | TRBJ1-4 | 15 | TRBV3-1/TRBV3-2 | CASSPTGGYNEKLFF